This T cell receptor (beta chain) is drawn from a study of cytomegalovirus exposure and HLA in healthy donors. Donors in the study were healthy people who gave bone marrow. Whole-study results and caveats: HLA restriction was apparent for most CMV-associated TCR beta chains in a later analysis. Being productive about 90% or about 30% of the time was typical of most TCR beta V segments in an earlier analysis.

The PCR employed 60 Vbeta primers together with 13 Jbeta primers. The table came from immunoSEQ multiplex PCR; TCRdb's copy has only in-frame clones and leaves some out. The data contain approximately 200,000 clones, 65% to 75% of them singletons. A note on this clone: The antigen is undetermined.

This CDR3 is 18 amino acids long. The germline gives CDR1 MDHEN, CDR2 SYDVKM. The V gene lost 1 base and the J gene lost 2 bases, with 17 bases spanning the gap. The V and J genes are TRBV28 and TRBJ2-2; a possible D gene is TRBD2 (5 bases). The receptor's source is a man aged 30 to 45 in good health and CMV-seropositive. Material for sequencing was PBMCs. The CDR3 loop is CASSLYRTDYFNTGELFF. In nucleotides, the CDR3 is TGTGCCAGCAGTTTATATCGGACCGACTACTTTAACACCGGGGAGCTGTTTTTT. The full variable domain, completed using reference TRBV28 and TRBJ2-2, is DVKVTQSSRYLVKRTGEKVFLECVQDMDHENMFWYRQDPGLGLRLIYFSYDVKMKEKGDIPEGYSVSREKKERFSLILESASTNQTSMYLCASSLYRTDYFNTGELFFGEGSRLTVL.